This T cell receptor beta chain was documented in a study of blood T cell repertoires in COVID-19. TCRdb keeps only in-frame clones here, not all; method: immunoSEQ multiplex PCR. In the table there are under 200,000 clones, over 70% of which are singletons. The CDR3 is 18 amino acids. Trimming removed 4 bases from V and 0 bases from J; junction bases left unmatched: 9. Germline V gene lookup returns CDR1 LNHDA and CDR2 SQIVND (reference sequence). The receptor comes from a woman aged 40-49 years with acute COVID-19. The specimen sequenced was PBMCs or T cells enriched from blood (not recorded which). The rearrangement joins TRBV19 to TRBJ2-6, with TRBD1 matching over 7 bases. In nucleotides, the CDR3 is TGTGCCAGTAGTAACGTACAGGGGCTGGGCTCTGGGGCCAACGTCCTGACTTTC. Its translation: CASSNVQGLGSGANVLTF.